The 23 T cell receptor beta chains listed next were all sequenced from one sample in a study of glioma-infiltrating T cells. Amplification of TCR alpha and beta CDR3 regions from RNA used iRepertoire nested multiplex PCR. TCRdb fed the multiplex PCR reads into MiXCR, producing one record per CDR3 protein. The sample shows more than 300,000 distinct CDR3 sequences, approximately 42% of them seen only once. Sequencing was done on a sample of glioma tissue, nonneoplastic brain tissue, or PBMCs (not recorded which). The receptors stem from a human donor with low-grade glioma or glioblastoma, undergoing nonglioma brain surgery, or in good health (not recorded which).

The chain joins TRBV28 to TRBJ1-2; the D is unclear. Trimming cost V 2 bases and J 3 bases, with 13 bases left between them. CDR3 length: 15 amino acids. Germline V gene lookup returns CDR1 MDHEN and CDR2 SYDVKM. CDR3 residues: CASSLHFAPHYGYTF. CDR3 DNA sequence: TGTGCCAGCAGTTTACATTTCGCTCCCCACTATGGCTACACCTTC.

V usage is TRBV19 and J usage is TRBJ2-3; 8 nucleotides line up with TRBD2. V lost 3 bases, J lost 7 bases, and 6 bases stayed unmatched. Germline values: CDR1 LNHDA, CDR2 SQIVND (reference sequence). The CDR3 sequence is 14 residues long. The CDR3 reads CASSIAGTRNTQYF. The CDR3, as DNA: TGTGCCAGTAGTATCGCCGGGACTAGAAATACGCAGTATTTT.

This clonotype has a single count. The CDR3 region is CASSLETSNYEQYF. CDR3 nucleotides: TGTGCCAGCAGCTTAGAGACTAGCAACTACGAGCAGTACTTC. The chain employs TRBV11-1 and TRBJ2-7; 7 positions agree with TRBD2. CDR1 SGHAT and CDR2 FQDESV come from the germline V gene (reference sequence). This CDR3 region has 14 residues. The V gene end was trimmed by 1 base and the J gene end by 3 bases; junction bases not matched to a gene: 3. The variable domain in full, with the rest retrieved from reference TRBV11-1 and TRBJ2-7, is EAEVAQSPRYKITEKSQAVAFWCDPISGHATLYWYRQILGQGPELLVQFQDESVVDDSQLPKDRFSAERLKGVDSTLKIQPAELGDSAMYLCASSLETSNYEQYFGPGTRLTVT.

CDR3 nucleotide sequence: TGCAGTGCTACCCACTCACCGGGACTAGCGGGACCGGCAGGTACGCAGTATTTT. Its translation is CSATHSPGLAGPAGTQYF. This sequence joins TRBV20-1 and TRBJ2-3, with 13 bases matching TRBD2. Germline CDR1 is DFQATT and CDR2 is SNEGSKA (reference sequence). The V gene end was trimmed by 4 bases and the J gene end by 8 bases; junction bases not matched to a gene: 18. The CDR3 has 18 amino acids.

Concerning this clonotype: Since a much larger clone is just one base distant, this may be a read error. Here the CDR3 DNA reads TGTGCCAGCAGTCCAGATAGCGGGAGTATCTCCTACGAGCAGTACTTC. It is translated as CASSPDSGSISYEQYF. The genes are TRBV6-6 and TRBJ2-7, with 9 bases fitting TRBD2. This CDR3 spans 16 amino acids. Germline V gene lookup returns CDR1 MNHNY and CDR2 SVGAGI (reference sequence). The junction had 8 bases not matched to a gene; V was cut back by 5 bases and J by 0 bases.

Comments on this clonotype: Possible read error: a much larger clone is one base away. CDR3 coding DNA: TGTGCCACCAGCAGTTACCGGGACGGTGAAGCTTCCTTT. Translation gives CATSSYRDGEASF. This chain joins TRBV15 and TRBJ1-1, with D possibly TRBD1 on 5 matching bases. Germline CDR1 is LNHNV and CDR2 is YYDKDF (reference sequence). The CDR3 is 13 residues long.

A few counts support this clonotype. The CDR3 DNA reads as TGTGCCAGCAGTTACCGCCGAGGGTACGAGCAGTACTTC. Protein product: CASSYRRGYEQYF. The genes are TRBV28 and TRBJ2-7; D is perhaps TRBD2 (5 bases). The CDR3 has 13 residues. Germline V lookup: CDR1 MDHEN, CDR2 SYDVKM. Deletions cut 4 bases from V and 4 bases from J, with 11 bases between.

Details on this clonotype: Given a much more abundant clone one base away, this may be a read error. CDR3 DNA sequence: TGTGCCACCAGCAGAGTCCGGACTAGCGGGATTGACGAGCAGTACTTC. Amino acid sequence: CATSRVRTSGIDEQYF. The chain carries TRBV15 and TRBJ2-7; 12 bases match TRBD2. The V and J ends lost 1 base and 5 bases, in that order; junction bases with no gene match: 6. This CDR3 has 16 residues. Germline V lookup: CDR1 LNHNV, CDR2 YYDKDF (reference sequence).

The V call is TRBV28, the J call TRBJ1-5, with D tentatively TRBD1 (6 bases). The germline V gene encodes CDR1 MDHEN and CDR2 SYDVKM. CDR3 size: 15 residues. V was clipped by 3 bases and J by 6 bases, with 15 bases between them. CDR3 protein: CASSFISGGSQPQHF. The CDR3 DNA reads as TGTGCCAGCAGTTTTATTTCGGGGGGCAGTCAGCCCCAGCATTTT. Filled out from reference TRBV28 and TRBJ1-5, the complete variable domain reads DVKVTQSSRYLVKRTGEKVFLECVQDMDHENMFWYRQDPGLGLRLIYFSYDVKMKEKGDIPEGYSVSREKKERFSLILESASTNQTSMYLCASSFISGGSQPQHFGDGTRLSIL.

This clonotype was seen more than once but under ten times. The J gene is TRBJ1-1, the V gene TRBV20-1; D is perhaps TRBD1 (5 bases). Germline values: CDR1 DFQATT, CDR2 SNEGSKA (reference sequence). V was trimmed by 6 bases and J by 1 base, leaving 12 bases between them. The CDR3 is 13 amino acids. The CDR3 nucleotides are TGCAGTGCGGGGGGACTTACGAACACTGAAGCTTTCTTT. This gives the protein CSAGGLTNTEAFF.

The chain couples TRBV7-9 to TRBJ2-3; 8 nucleotides match TRBD1. V trimming: 1 base; J trimming: 2 bases; junction bases outside the gene matches: 8. The CDR3 is made up of 17 amino acids. Germline loops: CDR1 SEHNR, CDR2 FQNEAQ (reference sequence). CDR3: CASSLGRRRGLTDTQYF. The DNA for the CDR3 is TGTGCCAGCAGCTTAGGAAGGCGCAGGGGGCTCACAGATACGCAGTATTTT.

The V gene is TRBV7-2, the J gene TRBJ2-3, with TRBD2 matching over 10 bases. V was pared by 2 bases and J by 2 bases, with 7 bases of the junction left unmatched. Germline values: CDR1 SGHTA, CDR2 FQGNSA. This CDR3 contains 17 residues. The CDR3 nucleotides read TGTGCCAGCAGCTTAAGACCGGGACTAGCGAACACAGATACGCAGTATTTT. It translates to CASSLRPGLANTDTQYF. The full variable domain, rest sourced from reference TRBV7-2 and TRBJ2-3, is GAGVSQSPSNKVTEKGKDVELRCDPISGHTALYWYRQSLGQGLEFLIYFQGNSAPDKSGLPSDRFSAERTGGSVSTLTIQRTQQEDSAVYLCASSLRPGLANTDTQYFGPGTRLTVL.

This clonotype was seen a handful of times. The chain uses TRBV7-9 and TRBJ2-1; D possibly corresponds to TRBD1 (6 bases). CDR1 SEHNR and CDR2 FQNEAQ come from the germline V gene (reference sequence). The CDR3 is 16 amino acids. Trimming stripped 7 bases from V and 3 bases from J, with 19 bases between. The CDR3 sequence: CASIPIRDTVYNEQFF. CDR3 coding DNA: TGTGCCAGCATCCCAATCCGGGACACGGTCTACAATGAGCAGTTCTTC.

V usage is TRBV7-6 and J usage is TRBJ1-5; a weak D match, TRBD1 (6 bases). Germline V CDR1 and CDR2: SGHVS, FNYEAQ. With 1 base removed from V and 11 bases from J, the gap between germline ends came to 18 bases. The CDR3 totals 15 residues. This CDR3 reads CASSLEAGDIATQHF. The CDR3 DNA reads as TGTGCCAGCAGCTTAGAGGCGGGGGACATCGCGACCCAGCATTTT.

This clonotype has a count of ten or more. The chain joins TRBV15 to TRBJ2-3; D possibly corresponds to TRBD1 (6 bases). CDR3 length equals 17 residues. Trimming removed 2 bases at V and 5 bases at J, with 20 bases between. Germline V gene data show CDR1 as LNHNV and CDR2 as YYDKDF (reference sequence). The CDR3 DNA sequence: TGTGCCACCAGCAGACCAGCCGGGACAACTATAGGAGATACGCAGTATTTT. This encodes CATSRPAGTTIGDTQYF.

This clonotype was counted at least ten times. This chain joins TRBV7-9 and TRBJ2-3; possible D gene TRBD2, 5 bases. The CDR3 loop spans 15 amino acids. V was pared by 1 base and J by 6 bases, with 14 bases between. Germline assignment: CDR1 SEHNR and CDR2 FQNEAQ (reference sequence). Here the CDR3 reads CASSLGEAEADTQYF. The CDR3 nucleotides are TGTGCCAGCAGCTTAGGAGAAGCGGAGGCGGATACGCAGTATTTT.

Points on this clonotype: Given a much more abundant clone one base away, this may be a read error. Because it lacks the conserved phenylalanine or tryptophan at the end, this CDR3 is likely a read error. This rearrangement joins TRBV27 to TRBJ2-7; 7 bases align to TRBD1. The length of the CDR3 is 14 residues. The ends lost 6 bases at V and 5 bases at J; junction bases unmatched: 10. Germline CDR1 and CDR2: MNHEY and SMNVEV (reference sequence). The CDR3 coding sequence is TGTGCCAGCAGGGATGGGGGCAGGGGGAACGAGCAGTACCTC. Protein product: CASRDGGRGNEQYL.

The chain has TRBV7-2 and TRBJ1-4; TRBD1 aligns across 8 bases. Germline CDR1 reads SGHTA; CDR2 reads FQGNSA. Trimming at V came to 5 bases and at J to 7 bases, leaving 9 bases not matched to a gene. This CDR3 has 15 amino acids. Here the CDR3 reads CASSLQGALGEKLFF. DNA of the CDR3: TGTGCCAGCAGCCTCCAGGGGGCGCTCGGTGAAAAACTGTTTTTT.

The gene calls are TRBV4-1 and TRBJ2-7, with 9 bases fitting TRBD1. CDR3 length: 16 residues. Germline V CDR1 and CDR2: MGHRA, YSYEKL. With 4 bases clipped from V and 4 bases from J, the junction kept 11 bases outside the gene matches. In DNA, the CDR3 is TGCGCCAGCAGCCGAAGGCATCAGGACAGGGGTTACGAGCAGTACTTC. This translates into CASSRRHQDRGYEQYF.

The chain is built from TRBV27 and TRBJ2-7, with a possible D match to TRBD1 (5 bases). Trimming took 6 bases from V and 4 from J, leaving 16 bases between them. The CDR3 loop spans 14 amino acids. Germline V gene lookup returns CDR1 MNHEY and CDR2 SMNVEV (reference sequence). The CDR3 nucleotides are TGTGCCAGCAGCCGGCTGGCAGGGCTGTACGAGCAGTACTTC. This translates into CASSRLAGLYEQYF.

V is TRBV28 and J is TRBJ1-6; D gene ambiguous. CDR1 is MDHEN and CDR2 is SYDVKM in the germline V gene. This CDR3 has 13 residues. Trimming left V 7 bases short and J 10 bases short, with 14 bases between. The CDR3 region is CASTFVVGSPLHF. DNA of the CDR3: TGTGCCAGCACCTTTGTAGTGGGCTCACCCCTCCACTTT.

Points on this clonotype: A clone one base away is much larger, so this may be a read error. The gene calls are TRBV28 and TRBJ2-5, with 8 bases identical to TRBD1. Germline assignment: CDR1 MDHEN and CDR2 SYDVKM. V shed 10 bases and J 2 bases; nucleotides not matched to a gene: 9. The CDR3 is 14 residues long. CDR3 residues: CANTLQGGQETQYF. CDR3 coding DNA: TGTGCCAACACTCTACAGGGGGGACAAGAGACCCAGTACTTC. The full variable domain, its missing parts supplied by reference TRBV28 and TRBJ2-5, is DVKVTQSSRYLVKRTGEKVFLECVQDMDHENMFWYRQDPGLGLRLIYFSYDVKMKEKGDIPEGYSVSREKKERFSLILESASTNQTSMYLCANTLQGGQETQYFGPGTRLLVL.

In the case of this clonotype: A much larger clone lies one base from this, so it may be a read error. The CDR3 DNA is TGCAGTGCTAGAGATTCTCACCAGGGATTCTACAATGAGCAGTACTTC. Translation: CSARDSHQGFYNEQYF. V and J are TRBV20-1 and TRBJ2-7; maybe TRBD1 (5 bases). CDR3 length equals 16 residues. The ends were cut back, 0 bases at V and 7 bases at J, with 22 bases in the middle. Germline values: CDR1 DFQATT, CDR2 SNEGSKA (reference sequence).